This T cell receptor beta chain was captured by sequencing in a study of blood T cell repertoires in COVID-19. Study-wide background: Donors in the United States, Italy and Spain gave samples during acute or convalescent COVID-19.

This CDR3 contains 16 residues. V shed 2 bases and J shed 4 bases, with 18 bases lying between them. Per the germline V gene, CDR1 is MGHRA and CDR2 is YSYEKL. Authors' analysis steps: Reference gene primer amplification gave nucleated cell count estimates. The table came from immunoSEQ multiplex PCR; TCRdb's copy has only in-frame clones and leaves some out. The D gene and trimming were derived from the DNA, and the V and J assignments and clone size from that table. This sample has 120,000 or so clones, with 60% to 85% found just once. The TCR comes from a man in his 70s with acute or convalescent COVID-19. Specimen: peripheral blood. The V and J genes are TRBV4-1 and TRBJ2-7, with D perhaps TRBD1 (6 bases). The CDR3 nucleotides read TGCGCCAGCAGCCAAACCGGACAGTTACGACCTTACGAGCAGTACTTC. Translation: CASSQTGQLRPYEQYF.